The rows below give T cell receptor beta chains drawn from one sample of a study of cytomegalovirus exposure and HLA in healthy donors. Profiled with immunoSEQ multiplex PCR; TCRdb holds only in-frame clones, not every one. The table has roughly 180,000 clones, 77% seen once; the top ten hold about 1.5%. Sequenced input: PBMCs. The origin of the receptors is a woman aged 25 to 39 in good health and CMV-seropositive. The conserved cysteine and the conserved F or W are not part of the CDR3 here. Each record gives: V gene, CDR3 protein.

>TRBV7-2
ASSSWGAAEAF
>TRBV30
AWSVILAGGLSTEAF
>TRBV6-6
ASARTSGNEQY
>TRBV7-2
ASSLWTGTRYGYT
>TRBV28
ASSPHRAGAGGEKLF
>TRBV7-2
ASSWEGLAGGELF
>TRBV9
ASSAGLAEETQY
>TRBV19
ASRTSGYEQY
>TRBV7-3
ASSPGRVGTDTQY
>TRBV19
ASSMGTSGSTYEQY
>TRBV5-1
ASSWSGLSTDTQY
>TRBV12-5
ASGLAESSADEQY
>TRBV19
ASTPRTGGSGYT
>TRBV11-2
ASSVAGTDTQY
>TRBV7-2
ASSRDFTDTQY
>TRBV11-2
ASSLAGLDSIQY
>TRBV27
ASSFRESDTQY
>TRBV10-3
AISEATGGDGYT
>TRBV11-2
ASSLDFGTGGPLGLF
>TRBV5-1
ASSLDVSGGRDEQF
>TRBV4-1
ASSQAPSGTSVTYEQY